This TCR beta chain was sequenced in a study of blood T cell repertoires in COVID-19. Study background: Samples of COVID-19 (acute and convalescent) were obtained from the United States, Italy and Spain. Sources were T cells, B-cell-depleted T cells, or PBMCs; the material itself was cDNA or gDNA.

CDR3 length: 13 amino acids. Trimming removed 5 bases from V and 6 bases from J, with 13 bases in between. CDR1 and CDR2 from the germline V gene are SEHNR and FQNEAQ (reference sequence). Cohorts were based on clinical histories the participants reported. As handled by the study authors: By means of reference gene primer amplification, nucleated cell counts were estimated. Here immunoSEQ multiplex PCR was the method, and the copy in TCRdb shows in-frame clones only, minus some. V, J and clone size reflect that table, while D and trimming were determined from the DNA. The sample lists around 270,000 clones, approximately 85% occurring once.

The sequencing input was PBMCs or T cells enriched from blood (not recorded which). The V gene is TRBV7-9, the J gene TRBJ1-2; D possibly corresponds to TRBD1 (6 bases). This receptor was obtained from a woman in her 30s who had recovered from COVID-19. This chain's CDR3 is CASSTQGTDGYTF. The CDR3 DNA reads TGTGCCAGCAGCACACAGGGTACGGATGGCTACACCTTC.